This T cell receptor (beta chain) was observed in a study of blood T cell repertoires in COVID-19. In the study overall: Whether acute or convalescent, the COVID-19 samples came from the United States, Italy and Spain. T cells, B-cell-depleted T cells, or PBMCs supplied cDNA or gDNA.

In the original workflow: How many nucleated cells were present was estimated from reference gene primer amplification. Clones were read by immunoSEQ multiplex PCR, and TCRdb kept only the in-frame ones, dropping some. The V and J calls and clone size were taken over from that table, and D and trimming were inferred from the DNA. The sample includes 250,000 to 300,000 clones, under 90% seen only once; the top ten take roughly 3%. The germline gives CDR1 MNHEY, CDR2 SVGEGT. The length of the CDR3 is 13 residues. V was cut by 4 bases and J by 6 bases, with 11 bases left in between. The chain links TRBV6-2 or TRBV6-3 to TRBJ2-3; D is unresolved. The sample taken for sequencing was peripheral blood. The sequence was collected from a woman younger than 30 with acute or convalescent COVID-19. The CDR3 loop reads CASSSKSTDTQYF. DNA for the CDR3: TGTGCCAGCAGTTCGAAGAGTACCGATACGCAGTATTTT.